A selection of T cell receptor beta chains follows, all from one sample in a study of control samples from healthy donors and cancer patients. Sequencing used immunoSEQ multiplex PCR; TCRdb keeps in-frame clones, though not all of them. The sample holds roughly 200,000 clones, 90% to 95% seen once. Sequencing was done on a sample of blood. All receptors come from a man between 18 and 35 years old in good health. The CDR3 runs from the conserved cysteine through the conserved F or W. The order of the fields is clone size, J gene, V gene, D gene, CDR3 protein, CDR3 DNA. The D gene is left open where the match is weak. Clone size is shown for a subset of rows, as once, few, many or a class of expanded clone.

. TRBJ1-5 TRBV30 . CAWSFGSNQPQHF TGTGCCTGGAGTTTCGGTAGCAATCAGCCCCAGCATTTT
. TRBJ1-3 TRBV13 . CASSPRGGVYSGNTIYF TGTGCCAGCAGCCCCCGGGGGGGGGTCTACTCTGGAAACACCATATATTTT
. TRBJ1-6 TRBV11-3 . CASSLGQLNSPLHF TGTGCCAGCAGCTTAGGGCAACTTAATTCACCCCTCCACTTT
. TRBJ2-5 TRBV5-6 . CASSLEGVETQYF TGTGCCAGCAGCTTGGAAGGAGTAGAGACCCAGTACTTC
. TRBJ2-3 TRBV18 . CASSSQGTDTQYF TGTGCCAGCTCATCCCAGGGCACAGATACGCAGTATTTT
. TRBJ2-3 TRBV5-1 TRBD2 CASSLALSGGADTQYF TGCGCCAGCAGCTTGGCCCTTAGCGGGGGGGCAGATACGCAGTATTTT
. TRBJ1-1 TRBV30 . CAWSVLAGAEAFF TGTGCCTGGAGTGTACTGGCGGGGGCTGAAGCTTTCTTT
once TRBJ1-1 TRBV29-1 . CSVGEGPRDTEAFF TGCAGCGTTGGGGAAGGACCTAGGGACACTGAAGCTTTCTTT
. TRBJ2-1 TRBV6-4 TRBD1 CASSESQGVARQFF TGTGCCAGCAGTGAATCCCAGGGGGTGGCTAGGCAGTTCTTC
. TRBJ2-7 TRBV18 . CASSPRSGDSSSYEQYF TGTGCCAGCTCACCTCGATCGGGAGACTCTAGCTCCTACGAGCAGTACTTC
. TRBJ1-5 TRBV3-1/TRBV3-2 TRBD1 CASSPNRGTQPQHF TGTGCCAGCAGCCCCAACAGGGGTACTCAGCCCCAGCATTTT
. TRBJ1-1 TRBV7-2 . CASSPREVTEAFF TGTGCCAGCAGCCCCCGGGAGGTCACTGAAGCTTTCTTT
. TRBJ2-7 TRBV5-1 . CASSLEGRGGEQYF TGCGCCAGCAGCTTGGAAGGCAGGGGAGGCGAGCAGTACTTC
. TRBJ2-4 TRBV30 . CAWKVASGSIQYF TGTGCCTGGAAAGTGGCCTCGGGGAGCATTCAGTACTTC
. TRBJ1-6 TRBV2 . CASTITGTPLHF TGTGCCAGCACGATTACAGGGACACCCCTCCACTTT
. TRBJ2-1 TRBV10-1 TRBD1 CASSEAGGIWHEQFF TGCGCCAGCAGTGAGGCAGGGGGCATCTGGCATGAGCAGTTCTTC
. TRBJ1-2 TRBV2 . CASRGRDRGNTF TGTGCCAGCAGAGGTCGGGACCGGGGGAACACCTTC
. TRBJ2-3 TRBV6-6 . CASTVGDTQYF TGTGCCAGCACGGTGGGAGATACGCAGTATTTT
. TRBJ2-7 TRBV5-4 . CASSLDWGTYEQYF TGTGCCAGCAGCTTGGATTGGGGTACCTACGAGCAGTACTTC
. TRBJ1-5 TRBV6-5 . CASSPQAYSNQPQHF TGTGCCAGCAGTCCCCAAGCGTATAGCAATCAGCCCCAGCATTTT
. TRBJ1-2 TRBV10-1 TRBD1 CASSESTETGRTF TGCGCCAGCAGTGAGTCGACCGAGACAGGGCGCACCTTC
. TRBJ1-5 TRBV6-5 . CASKAGSSNQPQHF TGTGCCAGCAAGGCAGGTTCTAGCAATCAGCCCCAGCATTTT
. TRBJ1-1 TRBV18 . CASSSQGKDTEAFF TGTGCCAGCTCATCACAGGGTAAGGACACTGAAGCTTTCTTT
. TRBJ1-6 TRBV27 TRBD1 CASSHSFQGARNSPLHF TGTGCCAGCAGTCATTCGTTCCAGGGGGCACGTAATTCACCCCTCCACTTT
once TRBJ2-2 TRBV2 TRBD2 CASVTSGGPGTGELFF TGTGCCAGCGTGACTAGCGGGGGGCCGGGGACCGGGGAGCTGTTTTTT
. TRBJ1-6 TRBV2 . CASRILRASNSPLHF TGTGCCAGCAGGATTCTCCGGGCCTCTAATTCACCCCTCCACTTT
. TRBJ1-1 TRBV5-1 . CASSLGSNTEAFF TGCGCCAGCAGCTTGGGGTCCAACACTGAAGCTTTCTTT
. TRBJ2-1 TRBV9 . CASSVDAGAGIYNEQFF TGTGCCAGCAGCGTAGATGCCGGTGCGGGGATTTACAATGAGCAGTTCTTC
. TRBJ2-3 TRBV2 TRBD2 CASIREGRGADTQYF TGTGCCAGCATCCGGGAGGGGCGAGGCGCAGATACGCAGTATTTT
. TRBJ2-6 TRBV5-5 TRBD1 CASSFRTGDNVLTF TGTGCCAGCAGCTTTAGGACAGGGGACAACGTCCTGACTTTC
. TRBJ1-1 TRBV19 . CASSSHLMNTEAFF TGTGCCAGTAGTTCCCATCTAATGAACACTGAAGCTTTCTTT
. TRBJ1-2 TRBV18 . CASSPPGQNYGYTF TGTGCCAGCTCACCACCGGGGCAGAACTATGGCTACACCTTC
. TRBJ1-4 TRBV5-1 TRBD1 CASSLGTGIGNEKLFF TGCGCCAGCAGCCTGGGGACAGGGATCGGTAATGAAAAACTGTTTTTT
. TRBJ2-7 TRBV9 TRBD1 CASSARTGDEQYF TGTGCCAGCAGCGCAAGGACAGGGGACGAGCAGTACTTC
few TRBJ1-5 TRBV4-1 TRBD1 CASSEGQHSNQPQHF TGCGCCAGCAGCGAGGGACAGCATAGCAATCAGCCCCAGCATTTT
. TRBJ2-7 TRBV29-1 . CSVLTETYEQYF TGCAGCGTCCTGACAGAGACTTACGAGCAGTACTTC
. TRBJ2-7 TRBV5-1 TRBD2 CASSSGGRLLYEQYF TGCGCCAGCAGCTCGGGGGGACGGCTACTATACGAGCAGTACTTC
. TRBJ2-1 TRBV3-1/TRBV3-2 TRBD2 CASSQELAGANEQFF TGTGCCAGCAGCCAAGAACTAGCGGGGGCTAATGAGCAGTTCTTC
. TRBJ2-3 TRBV29-1 . CSVVLQGTDTQYF TGCAGCGTTGTGTTACAGGGTACAGATACGCAGTATTTT
. TRBJ2-7 TRBV4-1 TRBD2 CASSQRLAVSSYEQYF TGCGCCAGCAGCCAGAGACTAGCGGTAAGCTCCTACGAGCAGTACTTC
. TRBJ1-1 TRBV6-5 TRBD1 CASRRTGADTEAFF TGTGCCAGCAGACGGACAGGGGCTGACACTGAAGCTTTCTTT
. TRBJ2-7 TRBV7-9 . CASSPKGVNYEQYF TGTGCCAGCAGCCCTAAGGGGGTGAATTACGAGCAGTACTTC
. TRBJ2-7 TRBV5-1 . CASSLLSSRYEQYF TGCGCCAGCAGCTTGCTGTCCTCTCGCTACGAGCAGTACTTC
. TRBJ2-7 TRBV29-1 . CSVWTDSSYEQYF TGCAGCGTCTGGACAGATAGCTCCTACGAGCAGTACTTC
once TRBJ1-6 TRBV5-5 TRBD1 CASSSTGGPNSPLHF TGTGCCAGCAGCTCGACAGGGGGCCCTAATTCACCCCTCCACTTT
. TRBJ1-5 TRBV19 TRBD1 CASNVRDRDYQPQHF TGTGCCAGTAATGTCCGGGACAGGGATTATCAGCCCCAGCATTTT
. TRBJ1-4 TRBV2 TRBD1 CASTPGVGRGTSTNEKLFF TGTGCCAGCACCCCGGGAGTTGGCAGGGGGACTTCAACTAATGAAAAACTGTTTTTT
. TRBJ1-2 TRBV18 . CASSPAMGSPTNYGYTF TGTGCCAGCTCACCCGCGATGGGGTCCCCAACTAACTATGGCTACACCTTC
. TRBJ2-3 TRBV2 TRBD2 CASSGTSGGNTQYF TGTGCCAGCAGCGGGACTAGCGGGGGGAATACGCAGTATTTT
. TRBJ2-7 TRBV20-1 . CSAQSWDEQYF TGCAGTGCCCAGAGCTGGGACGAGCAGTACTTC
. TRBJ2-7 TRBV25-1 . CASSESTGTSEQYF TGTGCCAGCAGTGAGAGCACCGGGACGAGCGAGCAGTACTTC
. TRBJ2-1 TRBV3-1/TRBV3-2 . CASSLGPTYNEQFF TGTGCCAGCAGCCTGGGACCTACCTACAATGAGCAGTTCTTC
. TRBJ2-1 TRBV7-3 . CASSLRDKGRSSYNEQFF TGTGCCAGCAGCTTAAGGGATAAGGGCCGGAGCTCCTACAATGAGCAGTTCTTC
once TRBJ1-2 TRBV5-6 . CASSRGQPLYGYTF TGTGCCAGCAGCCGGGGACAACCACTATATGGCTACACCTTC